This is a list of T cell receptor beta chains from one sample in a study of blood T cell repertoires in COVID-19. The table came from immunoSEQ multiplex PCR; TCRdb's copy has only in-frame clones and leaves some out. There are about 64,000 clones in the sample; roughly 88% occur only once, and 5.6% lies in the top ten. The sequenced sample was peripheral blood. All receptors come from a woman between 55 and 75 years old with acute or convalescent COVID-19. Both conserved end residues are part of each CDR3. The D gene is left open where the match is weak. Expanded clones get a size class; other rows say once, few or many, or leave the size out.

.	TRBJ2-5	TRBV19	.	CASSTSVGPETQYF	TGTGCCAGTAGTACTAGCGTCGGGCCAGAGACCCAGTACTTC
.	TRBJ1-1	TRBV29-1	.	CSVVTTRGGAFF	TGCAGCGTTGTAACCACCCGGGGGGGAGCTTTCTTT
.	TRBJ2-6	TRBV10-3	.	CAISEGALSGANVLTF	TGTGCCATCAGTGAAGGGGCTCTCTCTGGGGCCAACGTCCTGACTTTC
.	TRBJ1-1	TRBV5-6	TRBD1	CASSFRQGKVAEAFF	TGTGCCAGCAGCTTCCGACAGGGGAAAGTGGCTGAAGCTTTCTTT
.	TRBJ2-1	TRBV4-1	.	CASSQDRVLVNEQFF	TGCGCCAGCAGCCAAGACAGGGTCCTCGTGAATGAGCAGTTCTTC
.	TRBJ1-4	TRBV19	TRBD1	CASSGTAATNEKLFF	TGTGCCAGTAGTGGGACAGCTGCAACTAATGAAAAACTGTTTTTT
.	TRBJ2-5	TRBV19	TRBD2	CASSPPGLAQKTQYF	TGTGCCAGTAGTCCACCGGGACTAGCACAGAAGACCCAGTACTTC
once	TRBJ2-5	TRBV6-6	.	CASSYPGLGETQYF	TGTGCCAGCAGTTACCCCGGCCTAGGAGAGACCCAGTACTTC
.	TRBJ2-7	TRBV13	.	CASSPRRTSYEQYF	TGTGCCAGCAGCCCGAGGCGTACTTCCTACGAGCAGTACTTC
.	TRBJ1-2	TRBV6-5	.	CASSSPGRLAGYTF	TGTGCCAGCAGTTCCCCGGGGAGGTTGGCTGGCTACACCTTC
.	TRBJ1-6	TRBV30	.	CAWSVGRGAYNSPLHF	TGTGCCTGGAGTGTTGGGAGGGGAGCCTATAATTCACCCCTCCACTTT
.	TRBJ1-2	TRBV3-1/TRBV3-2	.	CASSPSGTVGGYTF	TGTGCCAGCAGCCCCAGCGGAACAGTCGGCGGCTACACCTTC
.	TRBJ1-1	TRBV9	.	CASGGSEAFF	TGTGCCAGCGGAGGGTCTGAAGCTTTCTTT
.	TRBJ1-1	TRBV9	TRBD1	CASSVGGGDTEAFF	TGTGCCAGCAGCGTAGGAGGGGGCGACACTGAAGCTTTCTTT
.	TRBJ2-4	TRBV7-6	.	CASSPVWLLAKFWPKNIQYF	TGTGCCAGTAGCCCCGTATGGCTACTAGCCAAATTTTGGCCCAAAAACATTCAGTACTTC
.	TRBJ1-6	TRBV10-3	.	CAIRPGAYNSPLHF	TGTGCCATCAGGCCAGGGGCCTATAATTCACCCCTCCACTTT
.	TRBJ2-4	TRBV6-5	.	CASSYDREDIQYF	TGTGCCAGCAGTTACGACAGGGAGGACATTCAGTACTTC
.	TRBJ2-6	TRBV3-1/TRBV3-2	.	CASSSAGQFSGANVLTF	TGTGCCAGCTCGTCGGCGGGCCAGTTCTCTGGGGCCAACGTCCTGACTTTC
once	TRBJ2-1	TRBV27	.	CASSLYNEQFF	TGTGCCAGCAGTCTCTACAATGAGCAGTTCTTC
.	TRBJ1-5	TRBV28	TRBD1	CASSLGTAVNQPQHF	TGTGCCAGCAGTTTAGGGACAGCGGTAAATCAGCCCCAGCATTTT
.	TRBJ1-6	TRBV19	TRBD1	CASSIGQGGNSPLHF	TGTGCCAGTAGTATCGGACAGGGTGGGAATTCACCCCTCCACTTT
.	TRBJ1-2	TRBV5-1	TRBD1	CASSLQTGTSGYTF	TGCGCCAGCAGCCTCCAGACAGGGACGAGCGGCTACACCTTC
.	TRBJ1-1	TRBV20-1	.	CSARLWPEAFF	TGCAGTGCTAGATTGTGGCCTGAAGCTTTCTTT
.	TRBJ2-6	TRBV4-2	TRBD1	CASSQQTQSGRGLAGANVLTF	TGTGCCAGCAGCCAACAAACACAGTCGGGCAGGGGGCTTGCTGGGGCCAACGTCCTGACTTTC
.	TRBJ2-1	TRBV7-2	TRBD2	CASSSGGANEQFF	TGTGCCAGCAGCAGCGGGGGGGCGAATGAGCAGTTCTTC
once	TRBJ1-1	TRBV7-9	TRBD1	CASSEQGTRTEAFF	TGTGCCAGCAGCGAACAGGGGACCAGGACTGAAGCTTTCTTT
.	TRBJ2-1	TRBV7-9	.	CASSHSQVYNEQFF	TGTGCCAGCAGCCACAGCCAGGTTTACAATGAGCAGTTCTTC
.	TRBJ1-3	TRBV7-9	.	CASSLDGIGNTIYF	TGTGCCAGCAGCTTAGACGGGATTGGAAACACCATATATTTT